Listed below are T cell receptor beta chains from one sample, sequenced in a study of blood T cell repertoires in COVID-19. Sequencing used immunoSEQ multiplex PCR; TCRdb keeps in-frame clones, though not all of them. The table lists hundreds of thousands of clones, 87% of them singletons, with over 1.5% in the top ten. Material for sequencing was PBMCs or T cells enriched from blood (not recorded which). Source of these receptors: a woman under 30 with acute COVID-19. The CDR3 runs from the conserved cysteine through the conserved F or W. The order of the fields is V gene, clone size, CDR3 protein. Clone size appears in some rows only: once, few, many, or a class for an expanded clone.

TRBV9 | once | CASSVLAENYNEQFF
TRBV3-1/TRBV3-2 | - | CASSPGHPGGVDEQFF
TRBV28 | - | CAAGRGLRGYTF
TRBV4-3 | - | CASSQDRVGGQVGNQPQHF
TRBV19 | - | CASSISLSNQPQHF
TRBV19 | - | CASSISGTGGRQPQHF
TRBV7-9 | - | CASSLAGGRPGELFF
TRBV7-9 | - | CASSLGTGKSSYNSPLHF
TRBV27 | - | CASSLYRANTGELFF
TRBV19 | few | CASSFRGSNQPQHF
TRBV5-1 | few | CASSLGDLTGSGSYEQYF
TRBV5-4 | - | CASSLAGVNTGELFF
TRBV20-1 | - | CSASSAGTDPNQPQHF
TRBV7-2 | - | CASSLVQTGHTIYF
TRBV9 | - | CASSTRQGATDTQYF
TRBV6-2/TRBV6-3 | - | CASSYNPRKGLVVYEQYF
TRBV11-2 | - | CASSGLLAGIQETQYF
TRBV16 | - | CASSPQDTDTQYF
TRBV19 | - | CASSINARGNTEAFF
TRBV29-1 | - | CSVDDRGHGNTIYF
TRBV5-1 | many | CASSLNASGLNYNEQFF
TRBV4-1 | - | CASSQDLGSRAWNTIYF
TRBV7-2 | - | CASSLAPGDNYGYTF
TRBV5-4 | - | CASSYGTPGDSPLHF
TRBV7-2 | - | CASSLRDGSFPHF